Presented here are 12 T cell receptor beta chains from one specimen sequenced in a study of blood T cell repertoires in COVID-19. The protocol was immunoSEQ multiplex PCR, while the TCRdb copy is restricted to in-frame clones and leaves out a portion. The sample includes more than 200,000 clones, over 80% of them seen just once. Sequencing used peripheral blood. Source of these receptors: a man aged 35 to 55 with acute or convalescent COVID-19.

This clone was found a few times. V is TRBV6-9 and J is TRBJ1-2, with D perhaps TRBD1 (5 bases). Germline assignment: CDR1 MNHGY and CDR2 SVAAGI. This CDR3 is 19 amino acids long. V shed 4 bases and J shed 0 bases, with 24 bases lying between them. CDR3 nucleotide sequence: TGTGCCAGCAGTTTGCACGACAGATCCGTTCCTCTAGCTAACTATGGCTACACCTTC. It codes for CASSLHDRSVPLANYGYTF.

The chain carries TRBV7-2 and TRBJ2-3; no clear D. This CDR3 spans 13 amino acids. Germline CDR1 and CDR2: SGHTA and FQGNSA. Trimming stripped 1 base from V and 6 bases from J, with 8 bases between. CDR3 loop: CASSLGLGDTQYF. The CDR3 DNA reads as TGTGCCAGCAGCTTAGGACTCGGTGATACGCAGTATTTT.

This chain connects TRBV5-1 to TRBJ1-1, with D tentatively TRBD1 (5 bases). The CDR3 is 15 amino acids. Deletions cut 3 bases from V and 2 bases from J, with 14 bases between. Germline-derived CDR1 and CDR2 are SGHRS and YFSETQ. The CDR3 spells CASSWTSGTNTEAFF. DNA for the CDR3: TGCGCCAGCAGCTGGACCTCCGGGACTAACACTGAAGCTTTCTTT. Looking up the rest from reference TRBV5-1 and TRBJ1-1 gives the full variable domain: KAGVTQTPRYLIKTRGQQVTLSCSPISGHRSVSWYQQTPGQGLQFLFEYFSETQRNKGNFPGRFSGRQFSNSRSEMNVSTLELGDSALYLCASSWTSGTNTEAFFGQGTRLTVV.

This clone was picked up a small number of times. The chain recombines TRBV27 with TRBJ1-2; 11 nucleotides align to TRBD1. CDR3 size: 14 residues. With V trimmed by 6 bases and J by 8 bases, 8 bases remained unmatched. Germline V gene sequence: CDR1 MNHEY, CDR2 SMNVEV (reference sequence). CDR3 nucleotides: TGTGCCAGCAGCCCCGGGACAGGGGGTCAGGGCTACACCTTC. Translation: CASSPGTGGQGYTF.

CDR3 residues: CASSPRTGLREKLFF. The CDR3 DNA reads as TGTGCCAGCAGTCCAAGGACAGGGTTAAGGGAAAAACTGTTTTTT. The V and J genes are TRBV27 and TRBJ1-4, with 8 positions matching TRBD1. The CDR3 spans 15 residues. The germline gives CDR1 MNHEY, CDR2 SMNVEV (reference sequence). J was trimmed by 8 bases and V by 5 bases; bases with no gene match: 10.

The chain carries TRBV19 and TRBJ1-2; D is undetermined. This CDR3 is built from 13 residues. Trimming shortened V by 7 bases and J by 8 bases, and 17 bases separated the two germline ends. The germline V gene has CDR1 LNHDA and CDR2 SQIVND (reference sequence). The CDR3 coding sequence is TGTGCCAGTACCACATCCTTGGCAGGCGGCTACACCTTC. Its protein is CASTTSLAGGYTF.

This clone was counted only a few times. This chain joins TRBV27 and TRBJ1-1; D may be TRBD1 (5 bases). CDR1 MNHEY and CDR2 SMNVEV come from the germline V gene (reference sequence). The length of the CDR3 is 15 residues. The V and J ends lost 2 bases and 7 bases respectively, with 17 bases between them. Here the CDR3 reads CASSLTGHLIGEAFF. CDR3 DNA sequence: TGTGCCAGCAGTTTAACAGGACACCTCATCGGTGAAGCTTTCTTT.

A few counts support this clone. The V gene is TRBV5-4, the J gene TRBJ1-2; 8 nucleotides align to TRBD1. Germline V gene lookup returns CDR1 SGHNT and CDR2 YYREEE (reference sequence). The CDR3 extends over 17 amino acids. V lost 3 bases to trimming and J lost 5 bases; unmatched junction nucleotides: 15. CDR3 DNA sequence: TGTGCCAGCAGCTCCATCGCCGGGACAGGCCGTGAGTATGGCTACACCTTC. It specifies CASSSIAGTGREYGYTF.

The rearrangement joins TRBV7-2 to TRBJ1-3; 7 bases agree with TRBD1. The V gene end was trimmed by 5 bases and the J gene end by 1 base; junction bases not matched to a gene: 8. Germline-derived CDR1 and CDR2 are SGHTA and FQGNSA. The CDR3 runs to 16 residues. The CDR3 here is CASSRGTVTSGNTIYF. In nucleotides, the CDR3 is TGTGCCAGCAGCAGAGGGACAGTCACTTCTGGAAACACCATATATTTT.

The chain couples TRBV7-7 to TRBJ2-2, with 11 positions matching TRBD2. The junction had 0 bases not matched to a gene; V was cut back by 8 bases and J by 1 base. Germline V CDR1 and CDR2: SSHAT, FNYEAQ (reference sequence). The CDR3 length is 14 residues. CDR3 amino acids: CASGTSGNTGELFF. CDR3 in DNA: TGTGCCAGCGGGACTAGCGGGAACACCGGGGAGCTGTTTTTT.

The CDR3 coding sequence is TGTGCCAGCACATCAGACGGGGTCAGTGAAAAACTGTTTTTT. Protein: CASTSDGVSEKLFF. V and J are TRBV2 and TRBJ1-4, with D unclear. Deletions cut 7 bases from V and 7 bases from J, with 16 bases between. The CDR3 runs to 14 residues. Germline loops: CDR1 SNHLY, CDR2 FYNNEI.

This chain joins TRBV4-2 and TRBJ2-3, with D possibly matching TRBD1 (5 bases). This CDR3 spans 15 amino acids. CDR1 and CDR2 from the germline V gene are LGHNA and YNFKEQ. The V end was cut by 4 bases, the J end by 0 bases, with 11 bases between. The CDR3 reads CASSPRSGSTDTQYF. Written as DNA, the CDR3 is TGTGCCAGCAGCCCCCGATCAGGGAGCACAGATACGCAGTATTTT.